This T cell receptor beta chain was captured by sequencing in a study of CD8+CD57+ T cells in acquired aplastic anemia. Whole-study context: Sorted CD4+ and CD8+ cells yielded roughly 3.4 ug of DNA on average. There were 10 million or so reads, on average, for CD4+ cells from healthy donors. Study-level results: The CD8+ Simpson's diversity of patients and controls was not significantly different. Shared by patients and controls, roughly 28 CD8+ CDR3s were abundant in patients.

Germline V lookup: CDR1 SGHTA, CDR2 FQGNSA. This CDR3 has 15 residues. The trim removed 5 bases at V and 2 bases at J, leaving 4 bases unmatched. The TCR beta profiling, which covered VDJ combination and CDR3 sequence, was carried out using genomic DNA as the template. Each CDR3 protein gets one entry after TCRdb re-called the reads with MiXCR. Here the sample spans about 420,000 distinct CDR3 sequences, 55% to 70% being singletons. This clonotype appeared a single time. Its target is unknown. The chain carries TRBV7-2 and TRBJ1-5, with 9 bases that match TRBD1. Specimen: sorted CD4+, CD8+, or CD8+CD57+ T cells (not recorded which) from PBMCs. The sequence was obtained from a human donor in good health, serving as a control. The CDR3 loop is CASSITGGGNQPQHF. For the CDR3, the DNA is TGTGCCAGCAGCATTACAGGGGGCGGCAATCAGCCCCAGCATTTT. Complete variable domain (other parts from reference TRBV7-2 and TRBJ1-5): GAGVSQSPSNKVTEKGKDVELRCDPISGHTALYWYRQSLGQGLEFLIYFQGNSAPDKSGLPSDRFSAERTGGSVSTLTIQRTQQEDSAVYLCASSITGGGNQPQHFGDGTRLSIL.